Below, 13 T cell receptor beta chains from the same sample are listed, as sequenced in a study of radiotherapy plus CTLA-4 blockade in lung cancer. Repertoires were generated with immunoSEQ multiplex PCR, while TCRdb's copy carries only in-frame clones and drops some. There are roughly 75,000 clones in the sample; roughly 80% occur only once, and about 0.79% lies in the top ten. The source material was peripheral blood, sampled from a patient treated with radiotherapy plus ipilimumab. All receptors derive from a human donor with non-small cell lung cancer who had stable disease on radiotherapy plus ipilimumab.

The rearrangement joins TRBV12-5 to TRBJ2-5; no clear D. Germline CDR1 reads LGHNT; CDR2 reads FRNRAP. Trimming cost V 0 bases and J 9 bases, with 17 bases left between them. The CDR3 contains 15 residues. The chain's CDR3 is CASGLVNDGEFAQYF. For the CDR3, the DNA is TGTGCTAGTGGTTTGGTAAACGACGGTGAGTTTGCCCAGTACTTC.

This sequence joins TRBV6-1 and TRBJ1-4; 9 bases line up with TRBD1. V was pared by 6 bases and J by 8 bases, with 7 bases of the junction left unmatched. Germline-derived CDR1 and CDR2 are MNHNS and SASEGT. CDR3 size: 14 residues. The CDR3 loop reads CASRDGTGREKLFF. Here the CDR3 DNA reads TGTGCCAGCAGAGACGGGACAGGGAGGGAAAAACTGTTTTTT.

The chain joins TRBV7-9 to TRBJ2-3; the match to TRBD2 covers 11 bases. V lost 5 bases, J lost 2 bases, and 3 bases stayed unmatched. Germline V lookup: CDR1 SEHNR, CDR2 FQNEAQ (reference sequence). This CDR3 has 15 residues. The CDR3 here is CASSATSGVTDTQYF. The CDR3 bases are TGTGCCAGCAGCGCGACTAGCGGGGTCACAGATACGCAGTATTTT.

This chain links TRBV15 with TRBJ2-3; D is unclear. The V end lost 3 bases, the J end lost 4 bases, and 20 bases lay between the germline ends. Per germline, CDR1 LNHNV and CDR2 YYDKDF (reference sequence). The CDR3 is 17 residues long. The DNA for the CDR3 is TGTGCCACCAGCAGTGTTGAGGTCTTTCGACATTCAGATACGCAGTATTTT. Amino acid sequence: CATSSVEVFRHSDTQYF.

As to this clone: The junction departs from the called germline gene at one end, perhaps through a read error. CDR3 sequence (DNA): TGTGCTAGCAGCTTAGTTTCAGGGTACGAGCAGTACTTC. Translated, it gives CASSLVSGYEQYF. The chain uses TRBV7-7 and TRBJ2-7; D is perhaps TRBD1 (5 bases). The CDR3 runs to 13 residues. The germline CDR1 and CDR2 sequences are SSHAT and FNYEAQ (reference sequence).

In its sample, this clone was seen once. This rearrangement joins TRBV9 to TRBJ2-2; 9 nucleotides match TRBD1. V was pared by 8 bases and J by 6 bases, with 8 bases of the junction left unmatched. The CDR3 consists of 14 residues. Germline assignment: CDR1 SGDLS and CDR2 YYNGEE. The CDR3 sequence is CASTGQGAPGELFF. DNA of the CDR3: TGTGCCAGTACGGGACAGGGAGCCCCCGGGGAGCTGTTTTTT.

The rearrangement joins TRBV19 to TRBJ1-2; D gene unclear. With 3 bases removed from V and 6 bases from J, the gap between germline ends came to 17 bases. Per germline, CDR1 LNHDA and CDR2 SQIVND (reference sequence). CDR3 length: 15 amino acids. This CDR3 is CASSILGSPLDGYTF. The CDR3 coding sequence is TGTGCCAGTAGTATCTTAGGCAGTCCCTTGGATGGCTACACCTTC.

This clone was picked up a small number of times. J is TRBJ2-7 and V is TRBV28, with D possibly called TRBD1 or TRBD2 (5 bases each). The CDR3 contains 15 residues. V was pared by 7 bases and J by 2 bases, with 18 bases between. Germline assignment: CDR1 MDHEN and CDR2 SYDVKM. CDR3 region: CASKYGRATTYEQYF. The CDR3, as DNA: TGTGCCAGCAAGTACGGCAGGGCGACTACCTACGAGCAGTACTTC.

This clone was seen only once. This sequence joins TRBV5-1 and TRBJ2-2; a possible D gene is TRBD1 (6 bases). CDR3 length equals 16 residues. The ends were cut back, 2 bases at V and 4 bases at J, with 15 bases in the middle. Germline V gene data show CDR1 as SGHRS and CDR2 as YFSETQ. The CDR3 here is CASSFSLGRGTGELFF. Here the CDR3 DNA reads TGCGCCAGCAGCTTTTCTTTGGGCAGGGGCACCGGGGAGCTGTTTTTT.

In DNA form, the CDR3 reads TGCGCCAGCAGCTTGGAAGGAGCCAACCTATATGGCTACACCTTC. Translated: CASSLEGANLYGYTF. The chain has TRBV5-1 and TRBJ1-2, with D unclear. CDR3 length equals 15 residues. The ends were cut back, 0 bases at V and 5 bases at J, with 14 bases in the middle. Looked up from germline, CDR1 is SGHRS and CDR2 is YFSETQ.

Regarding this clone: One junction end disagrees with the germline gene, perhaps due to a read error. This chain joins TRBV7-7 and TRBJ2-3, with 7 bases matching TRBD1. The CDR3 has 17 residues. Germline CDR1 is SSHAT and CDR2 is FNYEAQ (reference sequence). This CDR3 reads CASSLELGTVRPDTQYF. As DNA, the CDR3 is TGTGCTAGCAGCTTAGAGCTTGGGACAGTTAGACCAGATACGCAGTATTTT. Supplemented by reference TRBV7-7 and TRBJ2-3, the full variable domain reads GAGVSQSPRYKVTKRGQDVTLRCDPISSHATLYWYQQALGQGPEFLTYFNYEAQPDKSGLPSDRFSAERPEGSISTLTIQRTEQRDSAMYRCASSLELGTVRPDTQYFGPGTRLTVL.

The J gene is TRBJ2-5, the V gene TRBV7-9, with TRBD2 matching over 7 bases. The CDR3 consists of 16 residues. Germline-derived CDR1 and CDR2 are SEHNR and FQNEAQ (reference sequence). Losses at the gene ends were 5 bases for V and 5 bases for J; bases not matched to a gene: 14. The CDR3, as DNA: TGTGCCAGCAGCGCCCGGGGAGGGCGGCCGGGGGAGACCCAGTACTTC. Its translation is CASSARGGRPGETQYF. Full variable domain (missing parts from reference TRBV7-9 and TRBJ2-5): DTGVSQNPRHKITKRGQNVTFRCDPISEHNRLYWYRQTLGQGPEFLTYFQNEAQLEKSRLLSDRFSAERPKGSFSTLEIQRTEQGDSAMYLCASSARGGRPGETQYFGPGTRLLVL.

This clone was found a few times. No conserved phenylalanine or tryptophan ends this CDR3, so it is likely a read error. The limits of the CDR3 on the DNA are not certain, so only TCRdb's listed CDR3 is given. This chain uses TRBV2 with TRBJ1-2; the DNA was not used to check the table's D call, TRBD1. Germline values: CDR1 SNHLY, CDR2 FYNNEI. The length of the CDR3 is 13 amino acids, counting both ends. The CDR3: CASSNRQALTPWL.